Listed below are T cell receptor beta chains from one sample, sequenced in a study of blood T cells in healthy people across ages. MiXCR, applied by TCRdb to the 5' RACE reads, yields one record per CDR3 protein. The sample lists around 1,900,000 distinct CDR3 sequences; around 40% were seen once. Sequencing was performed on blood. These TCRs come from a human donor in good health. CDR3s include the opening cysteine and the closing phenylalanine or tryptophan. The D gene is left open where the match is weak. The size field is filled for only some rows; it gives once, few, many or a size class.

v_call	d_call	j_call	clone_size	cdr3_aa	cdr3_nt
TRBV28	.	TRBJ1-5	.	CASSLIEEGGNQPQHF	TGTGCCAGCAGTTTAATTGAGGAAGGGGGCAATCAGCCCCAGCATTTT
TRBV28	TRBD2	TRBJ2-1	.	CASSSKRGGGNEQFF	TGTGCCAGCAGTTCTAAGCGGGGGGGCGGGAATGAGCAGTTCTTC
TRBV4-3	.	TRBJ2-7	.	CASSPQQNSYEQYF	TGCGCCAGCAGCCCGCAACAGAACTCCTACGAGCAGTACTTC
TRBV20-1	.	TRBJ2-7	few	CSAFRSSYEQYF	TGCAGTGCTTTCAGGAGCTCCTACGAGCAGTACTTC
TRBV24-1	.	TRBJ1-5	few	CATSAGRRGNQPQHF	TGTGCCACCAGCGCGGGACGGCGAGGCAATCAGCCCCAGCATTTT
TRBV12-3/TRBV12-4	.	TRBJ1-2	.	CASSLGGQPNYGYTF	TGTGCCAGCAGTTTAGGCGGACAGCCTAACTATGGCTACACCTTC
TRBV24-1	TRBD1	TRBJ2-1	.	CATSEASGTGPYNEQFF	TGTGCCACCAGTGAGGCATCCGGGACAGGGCCCTACAATGAGCAGTTCTTC
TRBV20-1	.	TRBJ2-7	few	CSARRETYEQYF	TGCAGTGCTAGACGTGAGACCTACGAGCAGTACTTC
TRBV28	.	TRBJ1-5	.	CASSEAANQPQHF	TGTGCCAGCAGTGAGGCAGCTAATCAGCCCCAGCATTTT
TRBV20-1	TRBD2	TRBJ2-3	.	CSARTSGGLPTTQYF	TGCAGTGCCCGGACTAGCGGGGGGTTGCCCACGACGCAGTATTTT
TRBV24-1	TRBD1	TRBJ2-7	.	CATSLGTGPYEQYF	TGTGCCACCAGTCTCGGGACAGGACCCTACGAGCAGTACTTC
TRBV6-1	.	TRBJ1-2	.	CASSEVFGGYGYTF	TGTGCCAGCAGTGAGGTCTTCGGCGGCTATGGCTACACCTTC